The 10 T cell receptor beta chains given below trace back to one sample, sequenced in a study of T cells in Graves' hyperthyroidism and ophthalmopathy. What was amplified from RNA transcripts were TCR beta CDR3 regions. HTBI primers were used for first-round RT-PCR of the TCR CDR3. Each CDR3 protein is one row after TCRdb ran MiXCR on the multiplex PCR reads. Of 490,000 or so distinct CDR3 sequences listed, 15% to 20% are singletons. What was sequenced was blood. The receptor source for this set is a woman in her twenties or thirties with Graves' ophthalmopathy.

As regards this clonotype: A read error is possible here, since a much larger clone lies one base away. This CDR3 is missing its conserved last phenylalanine or tryptophan, likely due to a read error. The rearrangement uses TRBV18 and TRBJ1-2; 9 nucleotides align to TRBD1. From germline, CDR1 is KGHSH and CDR2 LQKENI. The CDR3 consists of 14 residues. The junction had 8 bases not matched to a gene; V was cut back by 4 bases and J by 8 bases. The CDR3, as DNA: TGTGCCAGCTCACGGGACAGGGACTATGAGGGCTACACCCTC. As protein: CASSRDRDYEGYTL.

This clonotype was seen ten or more times. The rearrangement joins TRBV6-6 to TRBJ2-5, with 7 bases fitting TRBD2. Unmatched junction bases numbered 2, after V lost 0 bases and J lost 1 base. This CDR3 has 15 amino acids. Looked up from germline, CDR1 is MNHNY and CDR2 is SVGAGI (reference sequence). CDR3 amino acids: CASSYSGGIQETQYF. For the CDR3, the DNA is TGTGCCAGCAGTTACTCGGGAGGGATCCAAGAGACCCAGTACTTC.

This clonotype was recorded at least ten times. The gene calls are TRBV28 and TRBJ1-1; tentatively, D is TRBD1 (5 bases). V was cut by 6 bases and J by 1 base, with 12 bases left in between. Germline CDR1 reads MDHEN; CDR2 reads SYDVKM. The CDR3 runs 14 residues. The CDR3 protein is CASRPSGTNTEAFF. DNA of the CDR3: TGTGCCAGCAGGCCATCAGGGACGAACACTGAAGCTTTCTTT.

The table lists this clonotype with many counts. The V and J genes are TRBV28 and TRBJ1-5; TRBD1 might be the D (6 bases). The V end lost 4 bases, the J end lost 0 bases, and 16 bases lay between the germline ends. In germline, CDR1 is MDHEN, CDR2 SYDVKM. CDR3 length: 17 residues. For the CDR3, the DNA is TGTGCCAGCAGTTCACTACAGGGTTGGTATAGCAATCAGCCCCAGCATTTT. This translates into CASSSLQGWYSNQPQHF.

This clonotype was picked up a small number of times. The genes are TRBV19 and TRBJ2-1; TRBD1 agrees at 9 bases. The CDR3 extends over 14 amino acids. With 5 bases clipped from V and 2 bases from J, the junction kept 1 base outside the gene matches. Germline loops: CDR1 LNHDA, CDR2 SQIVND (reference sequence). CDR3 sequence: CASSGTGPYNEQFF. The CDR3 DNA reads TGTGCCAGTAGTGGGACAGGGCCCTACAATGAGCAGTTCTTC.

This clonotype has at least ten counts. This chain joins TRBV12-3 or TRBV12-4 and TRBJ2-7; 8 nucleotides line up with TRBD2. The ends lost 8 bases at V and 5 bases at J; junction bases unmatched: 11. The CDR3 is 14 residues long. CDR3 in amino acids: CASRPGAGVNEQYF. The CDR3 region has the DNA TGTGCCAGCCGCCCTGGAGCGGGGGTCAACGAGCAGTACTTC.

The chain uses TRBV6-1 and TRBJ2-1; D might be TRBD1 or TRBD2, each matching 5 bases. Germline V lookup: CDR1 MNHNS, CDR2 SASEGT. CDR3 length equals 11 residues. The V gene lost 8 bases and the J gene lost 6 bases, with 8 bases spanning the gap. The CDR3, as DNA: TGTGCCAGCCGGGACCTCAATGAGCAGTTCTTC. This sequence encodes CASRDLNEQFF.

This clonotype was recorded many times. The V gene is TRBV7-2, the J gene TRBJ2-5, with TRBD2 matching over 14 bases. The CDR3 extends over 17 amino acids. Germline V gene sequence: CDR1 SGHTA, CDR2 FQGNSA. Germline trimming cut 2 bases from V and 6 bases from J; bases unmatched to any gene: 8. The CDR3, as DNA: TGTGCCAGCAGCTTACTAGGGACTAGCGGGAGTCGGAAGACCCAGTACTTC. As protein: CASSLLGTSGSRKTQYF.

The J gene is TRBJ2-2, the V gene TRBV5-1; unclear D gene. CDR1 and CDR2 from the germline V gene are SGHRS and YFSETQ. The CDR3 has 18 residues. The V end was cut by 0 bases, the J end by 2 bases, with 17 bases between. The CDR3 here is CASSLGVGRRNNTGELFF. Written as DNA, the CDR3 is TGCGCCAGCAGCTTGGGGGTTGGCCGAAGAAATAACACCGGGGAGCTGTTTTTT.

To note about this clonotype: A read error may be the cause here, since a much bigger clone is one base away. The J gene is TRBJ2-2, the V gene TRBV30; D unclear. V was shortened by 1 base and J by 0 bases, with 9 bases between the two germline ends. CDR3 size: 15 residues. CDR1 is GTSNPN, CDR2 SVGIG, per germline (reference sequence). The CDR3 spells CAWSAGAANTGELFF. DNA for the CDR3: TGTGCCTGGAGTGCGGGCGCCGCGAACACCGGGGAGCTGTTTTTT.